This entry is about one T cell receptor (beta chain). Its antigen is currently unknown. Assay: immunoSEQ multiplex PCR; the TCRdb copy retains only in-frame clones and omits some. The data contain nearly 200,000 clones, 93% of them singletons. The CDR3 has 15 amino acids. V lost 6 bases to trimming and J lost 1 base; unmatched junction nucleotides: 6. Germline lookup yields CDR1 LNHDA and CDR2 SQIVND (reference sequence). This entry comes from a study of T cell responses to AZD1222 COVID-19 vaccine. Study-wide points: Just a handful of AZD1222 recipients were seropositive at baseline. At 160-218 and 743-854, vaccine-associated CD4 TCRs were dominant, and they spanned spike. The donor cohort was predominantly white British with a female majority, and clonal diversity may have been underestimated.

The receptor was isolated from an adult who received the AZD1222 COVID-19 vaccine. Sample: peripheral blood, taken 28 days after the second AZD1222 dose. J is TRBJ1-5 and V is TRBV19; 7 positions match TRBD1. Here the CDR3 DNA reads TGTGCCAGTAGCCTGGGACAGCTCAGCAATCAGCCCCAGCATTTT. This gives the protein CASSLGQLSNQPQHF.